This entry lists 10 T cell receptor beta chains sequenced from one sample in a study of blood T cells in healthy people across ages. It was with a sample-barcoded 5' primer and a J-beta primer mix that a second PCR of about 7 to 12 cycles was run. MiXCR, applied by TCRdb to the 5' RACE reads, yields one record per CDR3 protein. The data hold some 1.5 million distinct CDR3 sequences, with 25% to 30% observed a single time. Sequencing used blood. The receptors were gathered from a woman younger than 45 in good health.

This clonotype was observed many times. This chain links TRBV20-1 with TRBJ2-7; 10 nucleotides align to TRBD2. V gave up 6 bases and J gave up 3 bases; unmatched junction bases: 8. The germline CDR1 and CDR2 sequences are DFQATT and SNEGSKA (reference sequence). CDR3 size: 14 residues. The CDR3, as DNA: TGCAGTGCACCCGTGGCTAGCGGGAGCTACGAGCAGTACTTC. It specifies CSAPVASGSYEQYF.

This clonotype has a handful of counts. This chain joins TRBV9 and TRBJ2-1, with 9 bases identical to TRBD2. CDR3 size: 14 residues. V lost 3 bases and J lost 8; bases outside the gene matches: 6. Per the germline V gene, CDR1 is SGDLS and CDR2 is YYNGEE. In DNA form, the CDR3 reads TGTGCCAGCAGCGGCCTAGCGGGACGGTATGAGCAGTTCTTC. This encodes CASSGLAGRYEQFF.

This clonotype has more than one count but fewer than ten. V usage is TRBV4-3 and J usage is TRBJ2-1; TRBD2 might be the D (7 bases). V was clipped by 0 bases and J by 8 bases, with 23 bases between them. This CDR3 is built from 18 residues. Germline CDR1 and CDR2: LGHNA and YSLEER. DNA of the CDR3: TGCGCCAGCAGCCAAGATCACCCACGCGGGGGCCACTATGATGAGCAGTTCTTC. Amino acid sequence: CASSQDHPRGGHYDEQFF.

This clonotype was found a few times. The genes are TRBV14 and TRBJ2-4; tentatively, D is TRBD1 (6 bases). Between the trimmed V and J ends, which lost 0 bases and 6 bases, there was a span of 9 bases. CDR1 is SGHDN and CDR2 is FVKESK in the germline V gene. The CDR3 extends over 14 amino acids. The CDR3 region is CASSQDQGTNIQYF. The CDR3 DNA reads TGTGCCAGCAGCCAAGATCAGGGGACAAACATTCAGTACTTC. The full variable domain, rest sourced from reference TRBV14 and TRBJ2-4, is EAGVTQFPSHSVIEKGQTVTLRCDPISGHDNLYWYRRVMGKEIKFLLHFVKESKQDESGMPNNRFLAERTGGTYSTLKVQPAELEDSGVYFCASSQDQGTNIQYFGAGTRLSVL.

This clonotype was recorded at least ten times. This sequence joins TRBV24-1 and TRBJ2-5, with 7 bases fitting TRBD1. This CDR3 has 18 amino acids. Germline V CDR1 and CDR2: KGHDR, SFDVKD. The V gene end was trimmed by 4 bases and the J gene end by 4 bases; junction bases not matched to a gene: 17. As DNA, the CDR3 is TGTGCCACCAGTGACCCCCCCCGGACAGGTTCAGGAGGAGAGACCCAGTACTTC. It specifies CATSDPPRTGSGGETQYF.

This clonotype was seen more than once but under ten times. The chain links TRBV7-2 to TRBJ1-2, with D maybe TRBD1 (5 bases). The CDR3 runs 14 residues. V lost 7 bases, J lost 9 bases, and 21 bases lay in between. The germline V gene encodes CDR1 SGHTA and CDR2 FQGNSA. CDR3 loop: CASTRGPPLTRYTF. CDR3 in DNA: TGTGCCAGCACCCGGGGCCCGCCCCTGACTCGCTACACCTTC.

This clonotype was counted ten times or more. The rearrangement links TRBV10-2 to TRBJ2-5; maybe TRBD2 (6 bases). The CDR3 totals 15 residues. CDR1 is WSHSY and CDR2 is SAAADI in the germline V gene. Trimming left V 6 bases short and J 1 base short, with 15 bases between. The CDR3 DNA is TGCGCCAGCAGGATGCGGGCGGGGTCCCAAGAGACCCAGTACTTC. Protein: CASRMRAGSQETQYF.

This chain joins TRBV3-1 and TRBJ1-4; D gene uncertain. V was clipped by 4 bases and J by 8 bases, with 8 bases between them. This CDR3 region has 12 residues. Germline CDR1 is LGHDT and CDR2 is YNNKEL (reference sequence). The CDR3 here is CASSRSAEKLFF. The CDR3, as DNA: TGTGCCAGCAGCCGGAGCGCCGAAAAACTGTTTTTT.

The chain recombines TRBV20-1 with TRBJ2-7, with 7 bases fitting TRBD1. The CDR3 extends over 15 amino acids. V lost 3 bases, J lost 1 base, and 9 bases stayed unmatched. Looked up from germline, CDR1 is DFQATT and CDR2 is SNEGSKA (reference sequence). The CDR3: CSASRSGTASYEQYF. The CDR3, as DNA: TGCAGTGCTAGTCGCTCCGGGACAGCGTCCTACGAGCAGTACTTC.

In this sample, this clonotype turned up a few times. The chain joins TRBV10-3 to TRBJ2-5; D is tentatively TRBD1 or TRBD2 (5 bases each). The last part of the DNA fits TRBJ2-7 better; the J call may be wrong. Germline loops: CDR1 ENHRY, CDR2 SYGVKD. The CDR3 loop spans 13 amino acids. The CDR3 DNA is TGTGCCACGAGTGGCAGGGACCGCGACGAGCAGTACTTC. Translation gives CATSGRDRDEQYF.